Each of the 20 T cell receptor beta chains below was sequenced from the same sample in a study of shared clonotypes between healthy human individuals (TCRdb year 2020). The method was the immunoSEQ multiplex PCR assay. TCRdb took over this immuneACCESS table, retaining in-frame rearrangements with V and J assigned. Such tables are incomplete; in checked studies, under half of the missing clones stem from an unresolved V gene, and the remainder is unexplained. In all, the sample holds roughly 220,000 clones, and about 65% of those were seen once. The ten largest make up around 10% of the sample. Sequencing was carried out using memory CD4+ T cells sorted from blood. This specimen's cell subset or site label, per the study, means: CD45RA-negative fraction. The receptors originated from a man aged 25-45 years in good health.

The gene calls are TRBV5-6 and TRBJ2-1; TRBD2 aligns across 11 bases. The CDR3 has 16 residues. V gave up 2 bases and J gave up 8 bases; unmatched junction bases: 9. The germline V gene encodes CDR1 SGHDT and CDR2 YYEEEE. In DNA form, the CDR3 reads TGTGCCAGCAGCTTAAGGTTTACTAGCGGGAGTCATGAGCAGTTCTTC. It encodes CASSLRFTSGSHEQFF.

This clone was found many times. The CDR3 DNA is TGTGCCAGCAGCTCCGGGACTAGCCGCCTCAATGAGCAGTTCTTC. Its translation: CASSSGTSRLNEQFF. The chain joins TRBV7-2 to TRBJ2-1, with TRBD2 matching 9 bases. The germline V gene encodes CDR1 SGHTA and CDR2 FQGNSA. After removal of 4 bases from V and 6 bases from J, the junction contained 7 bases not matched to a gene. The CDR3 is 15 residues long.

This sequence joins TRBV7-2 and TRBJ2-5, with 7 bases fitting TRBD1. Germline-derived CDR1 and CDR2 are SGHTA and FQGNSA. V trimming: 1 base; J trimming: 5 bases; junction bases outside the gene matches: 4. The CDR3 has 14 amino acids. The CDR3 reads CASSLVGGAETQYF. The CDR3 DNA reads as TGTGCCAGCAGCTTAGTAGGGGGCGCGGAGACCCAGTACTTC.

This clone was seen a handful of times. This chain connects TRBV6-1 to TRBJ2-6, with D possibly TRBD1 on 5 matching bases. Germline CDR1 and CDR2: MNHNS and SASEGT. The CDR3 sequence is 17 residues long. The V and J ends lost 4 bases and 0 bases respectively, with 13 bases between them. Written as DNA, the CDR3 is TGTGCCAGCAGTGGGGGCAGCTCAAGCTCTGGGGCCAACGTCCTGACTTTC. Protein product: CASSGGSSSSGANVLTF.

V gene TRBV6-1 combines with J gene TRBJ2-1, with D possibly being TRBD1 (5 bases). The CDR3 length is 18 residues. Germline CDR1 and CDR2: MNHNS and SASEGT. V gave up 1 base and J gave up 0 bases, with 16 bases separating them. CDR3 nucleotide sequence: TGTGCCAGCAGTGAAGAAGCCAGACAGCGAAGCTCCTACAATGAGCAGTTCTTC. Its protein is CASSEEARQRSSYNEQFF.

The chain recombines TRBV2 with TRBJ2-7; D tentatively fits TRBD1 or TRBD2 (6 bases each). V dropped 2 bases and J dropped 2 bases, with 10 bases sitting between them. The germline V gene has CDR1 SNHLY and CDR2 FYNNEI. The CDR3 sequence is 14 residues long. The CDR3 nucleotides read TGTGCCAGCAGTGAACAGGGGACTGCCTACGAGCAGTACTTC. The encoded protein is CASSEQGTAYEQYF.

The CDR3 sequence is CASSLTDGEQFF. Here the CDR3 DNA reads TGTGCCAGCAGCCTCACGGACGGGGAGCAGTTCTTC. V and J are TRBV7-3 and TRBJ2-1; D gene ambiguous. The V gene lost 5 bases and the J gene lost 10 bases, with 12 bases spanning the gap. The CDR3 totals 12 residues. Germline V gene sequence: CDR1 SGHTA, CDR2 FQGTGA.

The V and J genes are TRBV19 and TRBJ1-1; 8 positions match TRBD1. After removal of 4 bases from V and 5 bases from J, the junction contained 9 bases not matched to a gene. Germline CDR1 is LNHDA and CDR2 is SQIVND (reference sequence). The CDR3 spans 15 residues. The CDR3, as DNA: TGTGCCAGTAGTACGTTGACAGGGGTGGGAACTGAAGCTTTCTTT. It specifies CASSTLTGVGTEAFF. The full variable domain, with the rest looked up from reference TRBV19 and TRBJ1-1, is DGGITQSPKYLFRKEGQNVTLSCEQNLNHDAMYWYRQDPGQGLRLIYYSQIVNDFQKGDIAEGYSVSREKKESFPLTVTSAQKNPTAFYLCASSTLTGVGTEAFFGQGTRLTVV.

The CDR3 loop reads CASSGSTDTQYF. In DNA form, the CDR3 reads TGTGCCAGCAGTGGCAGCACAGATACGCAGTATTTT. The genes are TRBV2 and TRBJ2-3; D not resolved. The CDR3 extends over 12 amino acids. Deletions cut 4 bases from V and 0 bases from J, with 2 bases between. The germline CDR1 and CDR2 sequences are SNHLY and FYNNEI.

As for this clone: Other DNA sequences in this specimen translate into the identical CDR3. V is TRBV4-1 and J is TRBJ2-3; no firm D call. From germline, CDR1 is MGHRA and CDR2 YSYEKL. CDR3 length: 14 amino acids. V lost 1 base, J lost 1 base, and 6 bases lay in between. The CDR3: CASSQAEGTDTQYF. The CDR3 DNA reads as TGCGCCAGCAGCCAAGCAGAGGGCACAGATACGCAGTATTTT.

This clone appeared a single time. The chain recombines TRBV7-2 with TRBJ2-1; the D gene is possibly TRBD2 (5 bases). This CDR3 spans 11 amino acids. Germline CDR1 and CDR2: SGHTA and FQGNSA. The V gene lost 8 bases and the J gene lost 8 bases, with 10 bases spanning the gap. CDR3 amino acids: CASGRSYEQFF. DNA of the CDR3: TGTGCCAGCGGGAGAAGTTATGAGCAGTTCTTC.

This clone turned up a few times. The J gene is TRBJ2-5, the V gene TRBV7-3, with 8 bases fitting TRBD2. Unmatched junction bases numbered 4, after V lost 5 bases and J lost 5 bases. This CDR3 is 13 amino acids long. Germline V gives CDR1 SGHTA, CDR2 FQGTGA. This CDR3 is CASSRGLDETQYF. The CDR3 DNA reads as TGTGCCAGCAGCCGGGGACTAGATGAGACCCAGTACTTC.

The rearrangement joins TRBV11-2 to TRBJ1-2; D may be TRBD1 (6 bases). The V and J ends lost 3 bases and 4 bases respectively, with 9 bases between them. The CDR3 has 13 residues. Germline V gene data show CDR1 as SGHAT and CDR2 as FQNNGV. Here the CDR3 DNA reads TGTGCCAGCAGCTTGGTAGGGGGCTATGGCTACACCTTC. Protein: CASSLVGGYGYTF. The variable domain in full, completed from reference TRBV11-2 and TRBJ1-2, reads EAGVAQSPRYKIIEKRQSVAFWCNPISGHATLYWYQQILGQGPKLLIQFQNNGVVDDSQLPKDRFSAERLKGVDSTLKIQPAKLEDSAVYLCASSLVGGYGYTFGSGTRLTVV.

V usage is TRBV5-1 and J usage is TRBJ1-4; no definite D call. This CDR3 has 16 amino acids. The ends were cut back, 0 bases at V and 0 bases at J, with 9 bases in the middle. Germline CDR1 and CDR2: SGHRS and YFSETQ. The CDR3 DNA is TGCGCCAGCAGCTTGGTGGGTGATGCAACTAATGAAAAACTGTTTTTT. It specifies CASSLVGDATNEKLFF.

Regarding this clone: This same CDR3 is encoded by further DNA sequences in the sample. V usage is TRBV2 and J usage is TRBJ2-5; D unclear. The germline V gene has CDR1 SNHLY and CDR2 FYNNEI. CDR3 size: 12 residues. Trimming took off 7 bases at V and 0 bases at J, with 6 bases between the two ends. DNA for the CDR3: TGTGCCAGCACAACCTACCAAGAGACCCAGTACTTC. Translation: CASTTYQETQYF. Combining the CDR3 with reference TRBV2 and TRBJ2-5 gives the whole variable domain EPEVTQTPSHQVTQMGQEVILRCVPISNHLYFYWYRQILGQKVEFLVSFYNNEISEKSEIFDDQFSVERPDGSNFTLKIRSTKLEDSAMYFCASTTYQETQYFGPGTRLLVL.

The chain is built from TRBV7-9 and TRBJ2-2; tentatively, D is TRBD2 (6 bases). The germline V gene encodes CDR1 SEHNR and CDR2 FQNEAQ (reference sequence). Trimming took 2 bases from V and 1 from J, leaving 11 bases between them. CDR3 length: 16 amino acids. The CDR3: CASSLSGLKNTGELFF. In DNA form, the CDR3 reads TGTGCCAGCAGCTTATCAGGACTAAAGAACACCGGGGAGCTGTTTTTT.

This clone was counted a few times. The chain recombines TRBV30 with TRBJ2-4; the D is unclear. Germline assignment: CDR1 GTSNPN and CDR2 SVGIG (reference sequence). The CDR3 has 13 residues. CDR3 amino acids: CSSYESAKNIQYF. DNA of the CDR3: TGTTCGTCCTACGAATCAGCCAAAAACATTCAGTACTTC.

This sequence joins TRBV9 and TRBJ1-3; TRBD1 might be the D (5 bases). V lost 0 bases, J lost 0 bases, and 13 bases lay in between. CDR3 length: 17 amino acids. The germline CDR1 and CDR2 sequences are SGDLS and YYNGEE. The DNA for the CDR3 is TGTGCCAGCAGCGTAGGAGGCAGGGCGACCTCTGGAAACACCATATATTTT. Amino acids: CASSVGGRATSGNTIYF.

This chain connects TRBV29-1 to TRBJ2-7, with D maybe TRBD1 (7 bases). V gave up 3 bases and J gave up 3 bases, with 18 bases separating them. Germline V gene lookup returns CDR1 SQVTM and CDR2 ANQGSEA. This CDR3 is built from 15 residues. CDR3 amino acids: CSVEILRRGVYEQYF. The DNA of the CDR3 is TGCAGCGTTGAGATCTTACGCAGGGGGGTCTACGAGCAGTACTTC.

The chain is built from TRBV27 and TRBJ2-3, with D unclear. Trimming shortened V by 1 base and J by 0 bases, and 5 bases separated the two germline ends. The CDR3 is made up of 14 amino acids. Per germline, CDR1 MNHEY and CDR2 SMNVEV (reference sequence). CDR3 amino acids: CASSLYGSTDTQYF. DNA for the CDR3: TGTGCCAGCAGTTTATACGGGAGCACAGATACGCAGTATTTT.